This T cell receptor (beta chain) was profiled in a study of T cell responses to AZD1222 COVID-19 vaccine. Repertoires were generated with immunoSEQ multiplex PCR, while TCRdb's copy carries only in-frame clones and drops some. The sample contains 130,000 to 150,000 clones, 91% of which appear only once. The CDR3 has 15 residues. CDR1 and CDR2 from the germline V gene are SGDLS and YYNGEE. Trimming shortened V by 3 bases and J by 6 bases, and 15 bases separated the two germline ends. This chain connects TRBV9 to TRBJ2-2, with a weak D call TRBD1 (6 bases). This sequence was found in an adult in good health. The input for sequencing was peripheral blood, taken on day 0 of AZD1222 vaccination. This CDR3 is CASSATSGVAGELFF. The CDR3 nucleotides are TGTGCCAGCAGCGCAACCTCAGGGGTGGCCGGGGAGCTGTTTTTT.